The 9 T cell receptor beta chains reported below all come from one sample, sequenced in a study of blood T cell repertoires in COVID-19. The repertoire was sequenced with immunoSEQ multiplex PCR; TCRdb's copy has only in-frame clones and lacks some. The sample includes about 360,000 clones, about 80% of them seen just once. The sequencing input was peripheral blood. All receptors come from a human donor with acute or convalescent COVID-19. The donor label of this sample is uncertain.

This chain uses TRBV10-3 with TRBJ2-1; 7 bases are a match to TRBD1. V lost 6 bases, J lost 8 bases, and 10 bases stayed unmatched. Germline V CDR1 and CDR2: ENHRY, SYGVKD. This CDR3 contains 14 residues. The CDR3 spells CAISRQGDIDEQFF. The CDR3, as DNA: TGTGCCATCAGCCGACAGGGTGACATCGATGAGCAGTTCTTC.

The rearrangement joins TRBV19 to TRBJ1-5; the match to TRBD1 covers 9 bases. Germline CDR1 is LNHDA and CDR2 is SQIVND (reference sequence). The trim removed 5 bases at V and 7 bases at J, leaving 12 bases unmatched. The CDR3 runs 16 residues. This chain's CDR3 is CASSSRAGQGRQPQHF. CDR3 nucleotides: TGTGCCAGTAGTTCGAGAGCGGGACAGGGTCGCCAGCCCCAGCATTTT.

V gene TRBV19 combines with J gene TRBJ2-1, with D possibly being TRBD2 (6 bases). The ends were cut back, 5 bases at V and 4 bases at J, with 15 bases in the middle. The CDR3 is 15 amino acids. In germline, CDR1 is LNHDA, CDR2 SQIVND (reference sequence). As DNA, the CDR3 is TGTGCCAGTAGTCTGAGTAGCGGACCTTACAATGAGCAGTTCTTC. Its translation is CASSLSSGPYNEQFF.

The rearrangement joins TRBV7-8 to TRBJ2-7; 8 nucleotides match TRBD2. This CDR3 spans 15 amino acids. Germline trimming cut 5 bases from V and 5 bases from J; bases unmatched to any gene: 11. Germline loops: CDR1 SGHVS, CDR2 FQNEAQ. This CDR3 is CASSTTGLGPDEQYF. The CDR3 DNA reads TGTGCCAGCAGCACTACGGGACTAGGACCCGACGAGCAGTACTTC.

This clone was picked up a small number of times. The rearrangement links TRBV5-4 to TRBJ2-7, with 7 bases identical to TRBD1. The V segment lost 4 bases and the J segment 2 bases; nucleotides outside the gene matches: 3. The germline V gene encodes CDR1 SGHNT and CDR2 YYREEE (reference sequence). CDR3 size: 13 residues. CDR3 sequence (DNA): TGTGCCAGCAGCGTCCAGGGGGCCTACGAGCAGTACTTC. This gives the protein CASSVQGAYEQYF.

The chain employs TRBV5-4 and TRBJ1-2, with D possibly being TRBD1 (5 bases). V was clipped by 0 bases and J by 1 base, with 7 bases between them. The CDR3 has 14 residues. The germline V gene has CDR1 SGHNT and CDR2 YYREEE (reference sequence). The CDR3 reads CASSLGGVNYGYTF. The CDR3 DNA sequence: TGTGCCAGCAGCTTGGGGGGGGTTAACTATGGCTACACCTTC.

The CDR3 loop is CASSHRDTYQPQHF. CDR3 coding DNA: TGTGCCAGCAGCCACCGGGACACTTATCAGCCCCAGCATTTT. The rearrangement links TRBV3-1 (or the pseudogene TRBV3-2) to TRBJ1-5, with D maybe TRBD1 (6 bases). CDR3 size: 14 residues. Trimming shortened V by 3 bases and J by 5 bases, and 11 bases separated the two germline ends. Looked up from germline, CDR1 is LGHDT and CDR2 is YNNKEL (reference sequence).

V usage is TRBV5-1 and J usage is TRBJ2-3; TRBD1 matches at 12 bases. After removal of 3 bases from V and 5 bases from J, the junction contained 13 bases not matched to a gene. Germline-derived CDR1 and CDR2 are SGHRS and YFSETQ. This CDR3 has 18 amino acids. The CDR3 DNA is TGCGCCAGCAGCTGGCGTCATACGGGACAGGGGGCAATAGATACGCAGTATTTT. Its protein is CASSWRHTGQGAIDTQYF. The full variable domain, with the rest looked up from reference TRBV5-1 and TRBJ2-3, is KAGVTQTPRYLIKTRGQQVTLSCSPISGHRSVSWYQQTPGQGLQFLFEYFSETQRNKGNFPGRFSGRQFSNSRSEMNVSTLELGDSALYLCASSWRHTGQGAIDTQYFGPGTRLTVL.

The chain carries TRBV30 and TRBJ1-2; TRBD1 matches at 10 bases. Trimming cost V 5 bases and J 3 bases; bases outside gene matches: 0. The V gene's germline CDR1 is GTSNPN and CDR2 SVGIG (reference sequence). The CDR3 sequence is 12 residues long. This CDR3 is CAWGQGDYGYTF. The CDR3 DNA follows: TGTGCCTGGGGACAGGGGGACTATGGCTACACCTTC.